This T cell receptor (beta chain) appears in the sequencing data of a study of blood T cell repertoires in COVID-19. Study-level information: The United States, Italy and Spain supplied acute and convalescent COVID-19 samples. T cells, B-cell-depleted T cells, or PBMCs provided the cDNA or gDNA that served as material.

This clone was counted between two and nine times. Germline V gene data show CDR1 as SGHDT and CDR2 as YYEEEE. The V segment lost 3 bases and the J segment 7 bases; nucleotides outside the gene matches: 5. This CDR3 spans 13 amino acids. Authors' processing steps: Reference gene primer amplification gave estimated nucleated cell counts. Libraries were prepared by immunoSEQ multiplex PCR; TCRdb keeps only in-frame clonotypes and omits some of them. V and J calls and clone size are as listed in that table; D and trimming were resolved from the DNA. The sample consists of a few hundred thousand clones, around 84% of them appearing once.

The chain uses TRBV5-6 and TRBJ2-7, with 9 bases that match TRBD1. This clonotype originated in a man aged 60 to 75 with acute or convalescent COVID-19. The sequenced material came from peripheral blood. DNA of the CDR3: TGTGCCAGCAGCTGGAGACAGGGGGGAGAGCAGTACTTC. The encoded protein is CASSWRQGGEQYF.